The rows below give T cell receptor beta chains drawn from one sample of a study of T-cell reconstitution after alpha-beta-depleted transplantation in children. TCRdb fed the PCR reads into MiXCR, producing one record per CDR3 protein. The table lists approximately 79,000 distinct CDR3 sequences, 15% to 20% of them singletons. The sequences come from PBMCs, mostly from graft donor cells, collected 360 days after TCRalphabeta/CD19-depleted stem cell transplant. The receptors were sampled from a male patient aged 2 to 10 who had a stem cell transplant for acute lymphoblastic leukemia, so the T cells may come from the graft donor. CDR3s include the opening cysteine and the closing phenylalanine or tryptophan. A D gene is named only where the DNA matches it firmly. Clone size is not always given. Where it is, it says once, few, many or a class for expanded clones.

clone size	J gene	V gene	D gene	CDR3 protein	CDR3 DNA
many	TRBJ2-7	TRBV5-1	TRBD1	CASSYRGRTDEQYF	TGCGCCAGCAGTTACAGGGGGCGCACGGACGAGCAGTACTTC
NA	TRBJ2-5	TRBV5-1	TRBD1	CASSTTGEETQYF	TGCGCCAGCAGCACGACAGGGGAGGAGACCCAGTACTTC
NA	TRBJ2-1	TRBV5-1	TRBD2	CASSIGTSGYNEQFF	TGCGCCAGCAGCATCGGGACTAGCGGCTACAATGAGCAGTTCTTC
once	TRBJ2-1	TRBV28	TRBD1	CAISLSRDRFHSYNEQFF	TGTGCCATCAGTTTGTCCCGGGACAGGTTCCACTCCTACAATGAGCAGTTCTTC
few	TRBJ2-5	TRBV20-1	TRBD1	CSASTGAKLGETQYF	TGCAGTGCTTCGACAGGGGCCAAGCTGGGAGAGACCCAGTACTTC
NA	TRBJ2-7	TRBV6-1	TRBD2	CASSPRVSGRFSYEQYF	TGTGCCAGCAGTCCTCGGGTTAGCGGGAGATTCTCCTACGAGCAGTACTTC
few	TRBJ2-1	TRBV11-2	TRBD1	CASSLRKGQGRWIYNEQFF	TGTGCCAGCAGCTTAAGGAAAGGACAGGGGCGCTGGATTTACAATGAGCAGTTCTTC
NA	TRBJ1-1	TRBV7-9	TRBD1	CASSQQGAEDTEAFF	TGTGCCAGCAGCCAACAGGGGGCGGAGGACACTGAAGCTTTCTTT
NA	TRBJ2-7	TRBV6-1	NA	CASSQPPPGEQYF	TGTGCCAGCAGCCAACCACCGCCCGGGGAGCAGTACTTC
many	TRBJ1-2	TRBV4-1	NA	CASSPGPGDDGYTF	TGCGCCAGCAGCCCCGGACCGGGTGATGATGGCTACACCTTC
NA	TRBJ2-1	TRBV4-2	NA	CASSQQGTSGGEQFF	TGTGCCAGCAGCCAACAAGGGACGAGCGGTGGGGAGCAGTTCTTC
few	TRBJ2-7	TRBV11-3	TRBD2	CASSLDGSGRGYF	TGTGCCAGCAGCTTAGACGGTAGCGGGAGAGGGTACTTC
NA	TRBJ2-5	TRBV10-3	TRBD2	CAISVSLLAGAGQETQYF	TGTGCCATCAGTGTTAGCCTGCTAGCGGGAGCGGGCCAAGAGACCCAGTACTTC
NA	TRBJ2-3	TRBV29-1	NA	CSVGGSTDTQYF	TGCAGCGTTGGCGGGAGCACAGATACGCAGTATTTT
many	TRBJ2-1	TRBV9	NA	CASSVSNGEQFF	TGTGCCAGCAGCGTAAGTAACGGTGAGCAGTTCTTC
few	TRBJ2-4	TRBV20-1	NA	CSALPSSGTANIQYF	TGCAGTGCCTTACCGAGTTCCGGGACCGCAAACATTCAGTACTTC
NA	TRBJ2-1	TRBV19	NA	CASRRQAYNEQFF	TGTGCCAGTAGGAGACAGGCTTACAATGAGCAGTTCTTC
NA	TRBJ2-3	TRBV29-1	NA	CSVCGTASTDTQYF	TGCAGCGTGTGCGGGACAGCCAGCACAGATACGCAGTATTTT
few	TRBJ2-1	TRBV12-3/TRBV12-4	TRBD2	CASSSLWTSGSGNEQFF	TGTGCCAGCAGTTCTCTATGGACTAGCGGGAGTGGGAATGAGCAGTTCTTC
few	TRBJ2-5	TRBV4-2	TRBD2	CASSTRDRREREETQYF	TGTGCCAGCAGCACTCGAGATCGGCGGGAGCGAGAAGAGACCCAGTACTTC
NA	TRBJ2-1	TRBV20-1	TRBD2	CSTSSGMGNEQFF	TGCAGTACCAGCAGCGGGATGGGTAATGAGCAGTTCTTC
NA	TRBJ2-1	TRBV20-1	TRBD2	CSAIRYRGTSAHNEQFF	TGCAGTGCTATCAGATACAGGGGGACTAGCGCCCACAATGAGCAGTTCTTC
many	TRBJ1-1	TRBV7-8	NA	CASSSRTAMNTEAFF	TGTGCCAGCAGCTCCCGGACAGCTATGAACACTGAAGCTTTCTTT
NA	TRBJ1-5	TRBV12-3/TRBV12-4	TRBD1	CASSLRGGDRRDQPQHF	TGTGCCAGCAGTTTAAGGGGGGGGGACAGACGAGATCAGCCCCAGCATTTT
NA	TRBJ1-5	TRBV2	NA	CASTRLNQPQHF	TGTGCCAGCACGAGGTTGAATCAGCCCCAGCATTTT
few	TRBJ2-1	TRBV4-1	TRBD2	CASSQAPGGPDNEQFF	TGCGCCAGCAGCCAAGCCCCGGGAGGGCCTGACAATGAGCAGTTCTTC
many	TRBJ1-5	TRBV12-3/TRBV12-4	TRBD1	CASSLGDRGNQPQHF	TGTGCCAGCAGTTTAGGAGACAGGGGCAATCAGCCCCAGCATTTT
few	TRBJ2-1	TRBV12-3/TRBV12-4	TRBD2	CASTTLVPLAGGSSYNEQFF	TGTGCCAGCACTACCCTAGTGCCACTAGCGGGAGGTAGCTCCTACAATGAGCAGTTCTTC
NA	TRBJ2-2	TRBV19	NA	CASSISGVTGELFF	TGTGCCAGTAGTATATCAGGGGTTACCGGGGAGCTGTTTTTT
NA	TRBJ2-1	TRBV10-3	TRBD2	CAISRLAGANEQFF	TGTGCCATCAGCAGACTAGCGGGAGCCAATGAGCAGTTCTTC
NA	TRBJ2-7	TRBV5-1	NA	CASSLAVTAYEQYF	TGCGCCAGCAGCTTGGCCGTGACAGCCTACGAGCAGTACTTC
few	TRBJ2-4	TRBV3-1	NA	CASSQERF	TGTGCCAGCAGCCAAGAACGCTTC